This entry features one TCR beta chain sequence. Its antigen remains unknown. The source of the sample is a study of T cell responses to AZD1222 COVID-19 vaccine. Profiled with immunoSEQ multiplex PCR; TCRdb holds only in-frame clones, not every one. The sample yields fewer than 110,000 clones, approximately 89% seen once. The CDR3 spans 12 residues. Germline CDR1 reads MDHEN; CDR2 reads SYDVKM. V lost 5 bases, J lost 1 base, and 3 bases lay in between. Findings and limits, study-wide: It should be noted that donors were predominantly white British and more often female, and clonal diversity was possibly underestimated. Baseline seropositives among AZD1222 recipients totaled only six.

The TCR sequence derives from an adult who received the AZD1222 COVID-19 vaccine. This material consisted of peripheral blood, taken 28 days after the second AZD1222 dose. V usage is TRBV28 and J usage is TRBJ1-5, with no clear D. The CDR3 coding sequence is TGTGCCAGCAGTGTCAGCAATCAGCCCCAGCATTTT. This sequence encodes CASSVSNQPQHF.